Listed below are T cell receptor beta chains from one sample, sequenced in a study of type 1 regulatory T cells. TCRdb passed the reads through MiXCR, listing each CDR3 protein once. In the table there are about 65,000 distinct CDR3 sequences, almost 50% of which are singletons. Their recognized antigens are unknown. Sequencing was performed on cultured non-Tr1 T cells, either the whole culture or a sorted T cell fraction (not recorded which). The receptors come from a human donor in good health. Both conserved end residues are part of each CDR3. Fields, in order: V gene, clone size, D gene, J gene, CDR3 protein, CDR3 DNA. A D gene is named only where the DNA matches it firmly. Size is stated for part of the rows, as once, few or many counts, or as a class when the clone is expanded.

TRBV4-2,NA,NA,TRBJ1-4,CASSQDEGNDEKLFF,TGTGCCAGCAGCCAAGACGAGGGCAATGATGAAAAACTGTTTTTT
TRBV20-1,NA,NA,TRBJ1-1,CSTRGGLGHTEAFF,TGCAGTACTAGAGGAGGGTTAGGACACACTGAAGCTTTCTTT
TRBV12-3/TRBV12-4,few,TRBD1,TRBJ1-1,CASRAQSGGYTEAFF,TGTGCCAGCAGAGCCCAATCAGGGGGCTACACTGAAGCTTTCTTT
TRBV12-3/TRBV12-4,few,NA,TRBJ1-1,CASSPQATNTEAFF,TGTGCCAGCAGTCCACAGGCCACGAACACTGAAGCTTTCTTT
TRBV7-9,NA,NA,TRBJ1-5,CASSLASQGAEPQHF,TGTGCCAGCAGCTTAGCGTCCCAGGGAGCGGAGCCCCAGCATTTT
TRBV4-2,few,NA,TRBJ2-3,CASSQGGREADTQYF,TGTGCCAGCAGCCAGGGGGGCAGGGAGGCAGATACGCAGTATTTT
TRBV19,once,NA,TRBJ2-1,CASSTSVRRLGGSNNEQFF,TGTGCCAGTAGCACCTCGGTACGCCGTTTGGGGGGCTCTAACAATGAGCAGTTCTTC
TRBV5-1,once,NA,TRBJ2-7,CASNLGTYEQYF,TGCGCCAGCAACTTGGGGACCTACGAGCAGTACTTC
TRBV7-8,NA,TRBD1,TRBJ2-7,CASSTQGVGYEQYF,TGTGCCAGCAGCACACAGGGGGTTGGCTACGAGCAGTACTTC
TRBV11-2,NA,NA,TRBJ1-5,CASSLGPPPEPQHF,TGTGCCAGCAGCTTAGGTCCCCCCCCAGAACCCCAGCATTTT
TRBV9,few,NA,TRBJ1-1,CASSDQGTEAFF,TGTGCCAGCAGCGACCAGGGGACTGAAGCTTTCTTT
TRBV11-1,few,NA,TRBJ1-2,CASSPQPSGGYTF,TGTGCCAGCAGCCCCCAACCCTCCGGTGGCTACACCTTC